These 10 T cell receptor beta chains share one sample of origin, sequenced in a study of blood T cell repertoires in COVID-19. Profiled with immunoSEQ multiplex PCR; TCRdb holds only in-frame clones, not every one. The top ten hold roughly 6.8% of the sample, which has approximately 360,000 clones, around 91% seen once. The sequencing sample was made of peripheral blood. Receptor source: a man aged 18 to 30 with active or convalescent COVID-19.

The V and J genes are TRBV6-5 and TRBJ1-5, with a possible D match to TRBD1 (6 bases). The CDR3 runs 15 residues. V was clipped by 6 bases and J by 3 bases, with 15 bases between them. In germline, CDR1 is MNHEY, CDR2 SVGAGI. The CDR3 coding sequence is TGTGCCAGCAGCTCCGGGGGGGCTAACAATCAGCCCCAGCATTTT. This encodes CASSSGGANNQPQHF.

The chain combines TRBV4-2 with TRBJ1-4; perhaps TRBD1 as D (5 bases). This CDR3 has 16 residues. Germline loops: CDR1 LGHNA, CDR2 YNFKEQ. Trimming took off 3 bases at V and 3 bases at J, with 14 bases between the two ends. This CDR3 reads CASSQFLRGSNEKLFF. The CDR3 DNA follows: TGTGCCAGCAGCCAGTTTCTCCGGGGGTCTAATGAAAAACTGTTTTTT.

The chain couples TRBV2 to TRBJ1-2, with TRBD1 identical over 10 bases. Germline CDR1 is SNHLY and CDR2 is FYNNEI. The J segment lost 1 base and the V segment lost 6 bases, leaving 5 bases of the junction unmatched. The length of the CDR3 is 15 residues. Here the CDR3 reads CASRTGGTYNYGYTF. For the CDR3, the DNA is TGTGCCAGCAGGACAGGGGGCACGTATAACTATGGCTACACCTTC.

The V gene is TRBV3-1 (or the pseudogene TRBV3-2), the J gene TRBJ2-7; 9 bases agree with TRBD1. J was trimmed by 4 bases and V by 4 bases; bases with no gene match: 5. CDR1 is LGHDT and CDR2 is YNNKEL in the germline V gene (reference sequence). This CDR3 region has 14 residues. In DNA form, the CDR3 reads TGTGCCAGCAGCCTAGGACAGGGGTCTTACGAGCAGTACTTC. It codes for CASSLGQGSYEQYF.

This clone is a singleton in its sample. The chain links TRBV5-6 to TRBJ1-4; 8 nucleotides match TRBD1. Germline V lookup: CDR1 SGHDT, CDR2 YYEEEE. Trimming cost V 4 bases and J 11 bases; bases outside gene matches: 7. This CDR3 contains 13 residues. The CDR3 DNA follows: TGTGCCAGCAGCCCTAGGACAGGGCGGAAACTGTTTTTT. This codes for CASSPRTGRKLFF.

This clone was found once. V and J are TRBV5-6 and TRBJ2-5; TRBD2 aligns across 8 bases. The CDR3 spans 17 residues. CDR1 and CDR2 from the germline V gene are SGHDT and YYEEEE. V dropped 5 bases and J dropped 4; count of bases not matched to a gene: 16. This CDR3 reads CASSPARGGLVRETQYF. In DNA form, the CDR3 reads TGTGCCAGCAGTCCCGCCCGAGGGGGACTAGTACGAGAGACCCAGTACTTC.

The chain links TRBV7-9 to TRBJ2-1; 9 positions agree with TRBD2. Germline V gives CDR1 SEHNR, CDR2 FQNEAQ (reference sequence). V dropped 1 base and J dropped 9; count of bases not matched to a gene: 10. This CDR3 has 16 residues. CDR3 nucleotide sequence: TGTGCCAGCAGCTTAGAAGGGCTAGCGGGGAGAGGTGAGCAGTTCTTC. Its translation: CASSLEGLAGRGEQFF.

This CDR3 is CASSSEAGGVSMYEQYF. CDR3 bases: TGTGCCAGCAGTTCAGAAGCGGGGGGGGTATCGATGTACGAGCAGTACTTC. The chain uses TRBV27 and TRBJ2-7, with 10 bases lining up with TRBD2. The CDR3 is made up of 17 amino acids. V lost 4 bases to trimming and J lost 4 bases; unmatched junction nucleotides: 13. Germline-derived CDR1 and CDR2 are MNHEY and SMNVEV (reference sequence).

This chain links TRBV4-1 with TRBJ1-1; 9 nucleotides agree with TRBD1. The germline V gene encodes CDR1 MGHRA and CDR2 YSYEKL. Losses at the gene ends were 5 bases for V and 2 bases for J; bases not matched to a gene: 6. The CDR3 runs to 15 residues. The CDR3 loop is CASSEGDRENTEAFF. The CDR3 nucleotides read TGCGCCAGCAGCGAAGGGGACAGGGAAAACACTGAAGCTTTCTTT.

CDR3 sequence reads: CASSFEQGIGNQPQHF. The DNA of the CDR3 is TGTGCCAGCAGTTTTGAGCAGGGGATCGGCAATCAGCCCCAGCATTTT. The chain is built from TRBV28 and TRBJ1-5; tentatively, D is TRBD1 (6 bases). Germline values: CDR1 MDHEN, CDR2 SYDVKM. The CDR3 is 16 amino acids. Deletions cut 3 bases from V and 2 bases from J, with 14 bases between.